This TCR beta chain was identified during a study of blood T cells in healthy people across ages (dated by TCRdb to the mid-2010s). The study in broad terms: Template switching captured roughly one uniquely barcoded TCR beta cDNA molecule per two T cells in model experiments. Using the same blood draw, the study looked at two additional independent replicas of 1 million unique cDNA reads for two donors, one aged 18 to 29 and the other aged 80 or older. Donors were grouped into four age groups: young (average roughly 17 years), middle-aged (39), aged (around 56) and long-lived (around 80). To track age-related changes in TCR beta repertoire diversity, the study relied on deep sequencing normalized with unique cDNA molecular identifiers. General study outcomes and caveats: Estimates of total diversity based on one million sequenced T cells were regarded as lower bounds and as underestimates. Since profiling was done on bulk unsorted PBMCs, naive and antigen-experienced compartments could not be conclusively compared. The CMV infection status of donors was not known, potentially confounding age-related changes in expanded clonotypes. Observed TCR beta diversity per million T cells fell roughly linearly with age, and a significant reduction was already apparent by age roughly 40. The percentage of naive T cells measured by flow cytometry correlated strongly with observed TCR beta diversity. Compared with the aged group, more naive CD4+ T cells, fewer expanded clones and increased TCR diversity were shown by the long-lived group, suggesting age selection.

Systemically healthy Caucasian individuals from Russia, 39 in total and aged about 6 to 95 years, were included as donors. About 10 milliliters of peripheral blood were drawn from each donor into EDTA-treated Vacutainer tubes. Ficoll-Paque density-gradient centrifugation was used to isolate PBMCs, with at least 6 million per sample. Trizol reagent was used to extract total RNA from PBMCs, with at least 5 micrograms per sample. For every donor, an aliquot of PBMCs went through flow cytometry to measure the percentages of naive CD45RAhigh/CD27high T cells. The V and J ends are trimmed by 4 bases and 1 base, leaving 23 bases between them. The germline V gene encodes CDR1 SGHRS and CDR2 YFSETQ. From the cysteine up to the phenylalanine, the CDR3 has a length of 18 residues. The kept DNA is CDR3 alone, 54 bases in frame from the first base. Library preparation was by 5' RACE. The sequencing machine was an Illumina HiSeq 2500. A second PCR of about 7 to 12 cycles was run with a J-beta primer mix and a sample-barcoded 5' primer. A unique molecular identifier was introduced onto each TCR beta cDNA molecule by a template-switch 5' adaptor carrying 12 random nucleotides. At least 3 million CDR3-containing paired-end reads were obtained from each sample. All of the RNA was converted into first-strand cDNA using the Mint cDNA synthesis kit, with a TRBC-specific oligonucleotide serving as the primer. All cDNA was treated with uracil-DNA glycosylase and then went through a first 18-cycle PCR with the universal primers M1SS and BC2_uni_R. On the study's bioinformatics: Normalization of each sample was performed by random selection of 1 million high-quality reads, each carrying a distinct molecular identifier. Reads sharing molecular identifiers were discarded rather than binned into consensus sequences. MiTCR, with a Q25 quality threshold and the strictest error-elimination algorithm, was used for CDR3 identification, clonotype clustering and error correction. A nonparametric unseen species model using Euler transformation provided a lower-bound estimate of total TCR beta diversity. TCRdb reran the public reads through fastp at Q25 and MiXCR, keeping productive beta chains. All rows with the same CDR3 protein become a single entry with the most common DNA and genes. Here the V and J calls rest on TCRdb's processing, not on the authors' analysis. This sample lists some 760,000 distinct CDR3 sequences; about 25% were detected once. 3% to 4.5% of the sample lies in the top ten.

There are a few counts of this clonotype. The antigen this receptor binds is unknown. No clone much larger than this one lies a single base away; base qualities are absent. The sample was also linked to a second study, of T cells of mothers and their children. The second study, in turn, reports: Nine systemically healthy Caucasian individuals served as donors, namely three mothers together with their six children. cDNA synthesis consumed the entire amount of extracted RNA, loaded at approximately 1.6 ug RNA in each 15 ul reaction. In the second PCR, the M1S primer added sample barcodes and 2-4 random nucleotides. Over 9 million TCR beta CDR3 reads were obtained for each mother, and 2.5 million to 3.5 million reads were obtained for each child. TCR recombination output is similarly shaped by thymic selection in related and unrelated pairs, with a minor effect exerted by inherited differences. Normalized repertoire overlap was always found to be slightly, but never significantly, higher in related mother-child pairs than in unrelated mother-child pairs. No persistent microchimeric T cell clones were detected, at a sensitivity of approximately 90 clones per million clonotypes. Deep NGS was used in the study to compare the TCR beta repertoires of mothers and children and to look for features that separate related mother-child pairs from unrelated individuals. On average, the children were about 12 +/- 4 years old, while the mothers were about 38 +/- 4 years old. After adapter ligation was performed with NEBNext reagents, the libraries were sequenced on an Illumina HiSeq 2000 with 100+100 nt paired-end reads. To prevent cross-contamination, the mother and child libraries were prepared one month apart and sequenced in separate runs. Between about 500,000 and 2,300,000 distinct TCR beta clonotypes were identified per donor. Naive TCR beta clonotypes were estimated from low-frequency clonotypes matched to each donor's FACS-determined naive share, without sorting.

Sequenced sample: blood. The rearrangement joined TRBV5-1 to TRBJ2-5, with the D call tentatively TRBD1 or TRBD2, each fitting 5 bases. The origin of this receptor is a boy younger than 18 in good health. The CDR3 loop reads CASSLLRGQGSTQETQYF. Read as DNA, the sequence is TGCGCCAGCAGCCTGCTTCGGGGTCAGGGAAGCACCCAAGAGACCCAGTACTTC.